What follows are 13 T cell receptor beta chains derived from one specimen sequenced in a study of blood T cell repertoires in COVID-19. Sequencing was performed with immunoSEQ multiplex PCR; in TCRdb, only in-frame clones are kept and a portion is missing. Here the sample spans approximately 160,000 clones, more than 75% being singletons. Material for sequencing was PBMCs or T cells enriched from blood (not recorded which). These receptors all stem from a woman aged 50 to 65 who had recovered from COVID-19.

The chain is built from TRBV6-5 and TRBJ1-1, with D maybe TRBD1 (5 bases). The CDR3 length is 15 residues. Trimming pared 0 bases from V and 5 bases from J, leaving 13 bases between. Germline V gene data show CDR1 as MNHEY and CDR2 as SVGAGI. The CDR3 loop reads CASSYSSRARTEAFF. CDR3 nucleotides: TGTGCCAGCAGTTACTCGAGCAGGGCCCGGACTGAAGCTTTCTTT.

The CDR3 reads CASRLVTRRKTQETQYF. The CDR3 DNA sequence: TGTGCAAGTCGCTTAGTTACAAGAAGAAAAACCCAAGAGACCCAGTACTTC. The chain is built from TRBV12-2 and TRBJ2-5; the D call TRBD1 from the table was never checked on the DNA. TRBV12-2 is tagged as a pseudogene. This CDR3 has 17 residues.

J is TRBJ1-2 and V is TRBV21-1. TRBV21-1 is a known pseudogene. The CDR3 extends over 13 amino acids. CDR3 nucleotide sequence: TGTGCCAGCAGCAGAAAAACCGGGTTCCATCACACCTTC. Translating gives CASSRKTGFHHTF.

J is TRBJ1-2 and V is TRBV4-1, with D unclear. The V gene's germline CDR1 is MGHRA and CDR2 YSYEKL. V lost 0 bases to trimming and J lost 6 bases, with 11 bases between them. The CDR3 totals 14 residues. The CDR3 protein is CASSQDGRVDGYTF. The CDR3 nucleotides are TGCGCCAGCAGCCAAGATGGTCGGGTCGATGGCTACACCTTC.

The chain combines TRBV11-2 with TRBJ2-5; the match to TRBD2 covers 13 bases. Germline V gene sequence: CDR1 SGHAT, CDR2 FQNNGV. Losses at the gene ends were 4 bases for V and 5 bases for J; bases not matched to a gene: 7. CDR3 size: 16 residues. The CDR3 loop reads CASSWGTSGARETQYF. DNA of the CDR3: TGTGCCAGCAGCTGGGGGACTAGCGGGGCCCGGGAGACCCAGTACTTC.

This rearrangement joins TRBV5-6 to TRBJ1-6; D may be TRBD1 (5 bases). Per germline, CDR1 SGHDT and CDR2 YYEEEE. This CDR3 contains 18 residues. V shed 1 base and J shed 0 bases, with 14 bases lying between them. As DNA, the CDR3 is TGTGCCAGCAGCTTGTGGGCAGGGAAGAGCTCCTATAATTCACCCCTCCACTTT. Protein: CASSLWAGKSSYNSPLHF.

CDR3 sequence: CASSLGWAATNTEAFF. CDR3 in DNA: TGCGCCAGCAGCTTGGGATGGGCAGCTACAAACACTGAAGCTTTCTTT. The V and J genes are TRBV5-1 and TRBJ1-1; D not certain. This CDR3 region has 16 residues. V lost 0 bases to trimming and J lost 2 bases, with 14 bases between them. From germline, CDR1 is SGHRS and CDR2 YFSETQ.

The chain carries TRBV7-9 and TRBJ1-2; 7 nucleotides line up with TRBD1. The germline CDR1 and CDR2 sequences are SEHNR and FQNEAQ (reference sequence). The CDR3 covers 15 residues. Trimming took 0 bases from V and 3 from J; bases not matched to a gene: 4. DNA of the CDR3: TGTGCCAGCAGCTTAGCCGGGACAGCAGACTATGGCTACACCTTC. Amino acids: CASSLAGTADYGYTF.

CDR3 coding DNA: TGTGCCAGCAGTGTCGGACAGGGGGCGTTCACCGGGGAGCTGTTTTTT. This gives the protein CASSVGQGAFTGELFF. J is TRBJ2-2 and V is TRBV2; TRBD1 matches 11 bases. This CDR3 comprises 16 residues. V lost 4 bases to trimming and J lost 4 bases; unmatched junction nucleotides: 5. Germline lookup yields CDR1 SNHLY and CDR2 FYNNEI.

V is TRBV28 and J is TRBJ1-5, with a tentative D call TRBD1 (6 bases). Germline V gene sequence: CDR1 MDHEN, CDR2 SYDVKM. V gave up 5 bases and J gave up 2 bases, with 10 bases separating them. The CDR3 extends over 14 amino acids. This chain's CDR3 is CASSLSGGNQPQHF. The CDR3 nucleotides are TGTGCCAGCAGTCTTTCAGGGGGCAATCAGCCCCAGCATTTT. Full variable domain (remainder filled in from reference TRBV28 and TRBJ1-5): DVKVTQSSRYLVKRTGEKVFLECVQDMDHENMFWYRQDPGLGLRLIYFSYDVKMKEKGDIPEGYSVSREKKERFSLILESASTNQTSMYLCASSLSGGNQPQHFGDGTRLSIL.

This chain uses TRBV7-2 with TRBJ1-2; tentatively, D is TRBD1 (5 bases). Deletions cut 4 bases from V and 2 bases from J, with 8 bases between. The CDR3 is made up of 13 amino acids. CDR1 SGHTA and CDR2 FQGNSA come from the germline V gene. The CDR3, as DNA: TGTGCCAGCAGCTCGAACAGGAACTATGGCTACACCTTC. Translation gives CASSSNRNYGYTF.

The gene calls are TRBV14 and TRBJ2-3; 9 positions agree with TRBD1. The CDR3 spans 13 residues. V was pared by 4 bases and J by 4 bases, with 0 bases of the junction left unmatched. Germline V lookup: CDR1 SGHDN, CDR2 FVKESK. CDR3 residues: CASSRTGADTQYF. In DNA form, the CDR3 reads TGTGCCAGCAGCCGGACAGGGGCAGATACGCAGTATTTT.

This clone has a single count. This chain joins TRBV6-5 and TRBJ2-6; D remains ambiguous. The V end lost 6 bases, the J end lost 0 bases, and 6 bases lay between the germline ends. This CDR3 is 14 amino acids long. Germline loops: CDR1 MNHEY, CDR2 SVGAGI. CDR3 bases: TGTGCCAGCAGCCGAGACTCTGGGGCCAACGTCCTGACTTTC. As protein: CASSRDSGANVLTF.